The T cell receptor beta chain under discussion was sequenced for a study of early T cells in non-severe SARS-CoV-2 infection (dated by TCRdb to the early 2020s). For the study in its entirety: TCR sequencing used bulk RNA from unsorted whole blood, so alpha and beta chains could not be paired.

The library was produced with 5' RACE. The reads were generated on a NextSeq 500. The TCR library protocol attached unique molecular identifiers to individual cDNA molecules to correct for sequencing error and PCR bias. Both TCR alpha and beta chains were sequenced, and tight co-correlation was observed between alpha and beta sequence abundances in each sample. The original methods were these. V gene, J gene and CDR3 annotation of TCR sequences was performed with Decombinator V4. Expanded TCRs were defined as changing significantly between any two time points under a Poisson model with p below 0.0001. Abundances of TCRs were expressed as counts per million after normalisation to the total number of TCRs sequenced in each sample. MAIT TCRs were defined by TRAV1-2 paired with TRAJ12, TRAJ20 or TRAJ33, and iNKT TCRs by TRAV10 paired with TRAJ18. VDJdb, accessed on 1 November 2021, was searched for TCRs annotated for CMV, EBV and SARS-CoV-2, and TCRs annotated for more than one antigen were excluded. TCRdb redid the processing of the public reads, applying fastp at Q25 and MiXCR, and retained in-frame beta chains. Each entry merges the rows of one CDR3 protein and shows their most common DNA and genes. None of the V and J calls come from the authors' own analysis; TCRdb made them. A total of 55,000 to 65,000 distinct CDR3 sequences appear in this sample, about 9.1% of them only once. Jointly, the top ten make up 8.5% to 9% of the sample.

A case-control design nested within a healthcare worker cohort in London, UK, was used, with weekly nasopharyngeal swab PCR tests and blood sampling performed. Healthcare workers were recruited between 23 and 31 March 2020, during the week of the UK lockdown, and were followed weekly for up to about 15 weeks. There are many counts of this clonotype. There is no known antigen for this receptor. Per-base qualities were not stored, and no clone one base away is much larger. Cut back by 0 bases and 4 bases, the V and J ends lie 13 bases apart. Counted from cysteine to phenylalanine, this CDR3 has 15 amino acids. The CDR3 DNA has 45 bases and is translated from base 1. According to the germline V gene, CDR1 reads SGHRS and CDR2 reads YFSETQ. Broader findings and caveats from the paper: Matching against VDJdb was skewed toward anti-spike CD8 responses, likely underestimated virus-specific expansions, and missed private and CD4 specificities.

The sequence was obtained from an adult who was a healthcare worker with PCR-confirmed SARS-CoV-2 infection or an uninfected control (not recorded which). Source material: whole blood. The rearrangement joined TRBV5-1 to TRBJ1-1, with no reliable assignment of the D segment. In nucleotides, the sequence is TGCGCCAGCAGCTTGGGTGGATACGGTGGCACTGAAGCTTTCTTT. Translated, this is CASSLGGYGGTEAFF.